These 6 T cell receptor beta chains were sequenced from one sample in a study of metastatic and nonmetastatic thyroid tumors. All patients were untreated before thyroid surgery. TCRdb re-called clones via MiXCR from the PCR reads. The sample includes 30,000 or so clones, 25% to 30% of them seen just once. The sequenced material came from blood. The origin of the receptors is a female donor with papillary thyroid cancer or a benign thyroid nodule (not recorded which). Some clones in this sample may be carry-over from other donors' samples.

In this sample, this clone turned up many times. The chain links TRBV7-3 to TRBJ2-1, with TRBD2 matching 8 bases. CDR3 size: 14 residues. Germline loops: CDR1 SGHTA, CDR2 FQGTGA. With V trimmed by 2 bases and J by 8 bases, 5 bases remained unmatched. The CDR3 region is CASSLAGGKDEQFF. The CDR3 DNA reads TGTGCCAGCAGCTTAGCGGGAGGCAAGGATGAGCAGTTCTTC. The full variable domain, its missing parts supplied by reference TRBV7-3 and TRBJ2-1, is GAGVSQTPSNKVTEKGKYVELRCDPISGHTALYWYRQSLGQGPEFLIYFQGTGAADDSGLPNDRFFAVRPEGSVSTLKIQRTERGDSAVYLCASSLAGGKDEQFFGPGTRLTVL.

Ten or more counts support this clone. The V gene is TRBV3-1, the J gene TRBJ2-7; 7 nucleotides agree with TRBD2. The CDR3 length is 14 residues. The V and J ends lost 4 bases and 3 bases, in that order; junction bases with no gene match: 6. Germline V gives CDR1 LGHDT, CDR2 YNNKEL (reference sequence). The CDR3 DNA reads TGTGCCAGCAGCCTTAGCGGGCGGGACTACGAGCAGTACTTC. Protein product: CASSLSGRDYEQYF.

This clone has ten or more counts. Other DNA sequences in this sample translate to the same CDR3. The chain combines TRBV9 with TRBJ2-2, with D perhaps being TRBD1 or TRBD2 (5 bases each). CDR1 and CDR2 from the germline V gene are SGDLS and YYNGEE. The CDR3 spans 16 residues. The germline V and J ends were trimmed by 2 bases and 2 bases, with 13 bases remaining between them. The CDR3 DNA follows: TGTGCCAGCAGCGTCATGGGGACGAGAAACACCGGGGAGCTGTTTTTT. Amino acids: CASSVMGTRNTGELFF.

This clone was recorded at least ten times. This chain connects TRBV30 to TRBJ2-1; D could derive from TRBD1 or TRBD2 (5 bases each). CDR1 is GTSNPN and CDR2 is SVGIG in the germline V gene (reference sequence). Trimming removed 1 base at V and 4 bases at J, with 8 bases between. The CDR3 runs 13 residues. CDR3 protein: CAWSGGSYNEQFF. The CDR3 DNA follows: TGTGCCTGGAGTGGGGGGTCGTACAATGAGCAGTTCTTC. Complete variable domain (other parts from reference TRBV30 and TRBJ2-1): SQTIHQWPATLVQPVGSPLSLECTVEGTSNPNLYWYRQAAGRGLQLLFYSVGIGQISSEVPQNLSASRPQDRQFILSSKKLLLSDSGFYLCAWSGGSYNEQFFGPGTRLTVL.

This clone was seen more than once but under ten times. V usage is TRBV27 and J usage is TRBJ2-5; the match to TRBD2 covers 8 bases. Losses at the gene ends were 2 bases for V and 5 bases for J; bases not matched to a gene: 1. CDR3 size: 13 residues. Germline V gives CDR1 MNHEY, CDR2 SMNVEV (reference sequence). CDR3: CASSLIAGETQYF. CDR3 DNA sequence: TGTGCCAGCAGTTTAATAGCGGGGGAGACCCAGTACTTC.

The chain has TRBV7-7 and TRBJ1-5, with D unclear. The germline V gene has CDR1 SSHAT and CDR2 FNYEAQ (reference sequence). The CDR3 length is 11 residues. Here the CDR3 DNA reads TGTGCTAGTTCCAATGGCCAGCCCCAGCATTTT. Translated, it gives CASSNGQPQHF.